These 10 T cell receptor beta chains were sequenced from one sample in a study of T cells in Graves' hyperthyroidism and ophthalmopathy. Amplification targeted TCR beta CDR3 regions from RNA transcripts. A first-round RT-PCR of the TCR CDR3 used the HTBI primer set. TCRdb reprocessed the multiplex PCR reads via MiXCR and lists one record per CDR3 protein. The sample holds around 560,000 distinct CDR3 sequences, 16% seen once. Input material: blood. These receptors all come from a woman aged 18 to 35 with Graves' hyperthyroidism.

This clonotype was observed a few times. The rearrangement links TRBV20-1 to TRBJ2-5; D possibly matches TRBD1 or TRBD2 (5 bases each). CDR1 DFQATT and CDR2 SNEGSKA come from the germline V gene (reference sequence). The CDR3 has 13 amino acids. The V and J ends lost 6 bases and 1 base respectively, with 12 bases between them. This CDR3 is CSAPGRPQETQYF. For the CDR3, the DNA is TGCAGTGCCCCAGGGAGACCCCAAGAGACCCAGTACTTC.

This clonotype was detected many times. This chain uses TRBV30 with TRBJ2-1, with D possibly being TRBD1 (5 bases). The CDR3 has 14 amino acids. Trimming removed 2 bases at V and 5 bases at J, with 13 bases between. The germline V gene encodes CDR1 GTSNPN and CDR2 SVGIG (reference sequence). CDR3 bases: TGTGCCTGGAGTTCAGGGCCCCCCGACAATGAGCAGTTCTTC. This sequence encodes CAWSSGPPDNEQFF.

This clonotype was detected many times. This sequence joins TRBV6-5 and TRBJ2-5; D may be TRBD2 (6 bases). CDR1 MNHEY and CDR2 SVGAGI come from the germline V gene. This CDR3 comprises 14 residues. The V and J ends lost 2 bases and 1 base respectively, with 8 bases between them. In DNA, the CDR3 is TGTGCCAGCAGTTACGGGGACTCCCAAGAGACCCAGTACTTC. It translates to CASSYGDSQETQYF.

CDR3 region: CATSRGQANYGYTF. CDR3 nucleotides: TGTGCCACCAGCAGAGGACAGGCTAACTATGGCTACACCTTC. The chain couples TRBV15 to TRBJ1-2, with D maybe TRBD1 (6 bases). CDR1 LNHNV and CDR2 YYDKDF come from the germline V gene (reference sequence). The CDR3 totals 14 residues. Trimming removed 1 base at V and 0 bases at J, with 6 bases between.

The table lists this clonotype with many counts. The chain joins TRBV20-1 to TRBJ1-1; D ambiguous. The CDR3 length is 12 residues. Trimming took off 0 bases at V and 5 bases at J, with 7 bases between the two ends. CDR1 and CDR2 from the germline V gene are DFQATT and SNEGSKA (reference sequence). The chain's CDR3 is CSARDKETEAFF. DNA of the CDR3: TGCAGTGCTAGAGATAAGGAGACTGAAGCTTTCTTT.

This clonotype was picked up many times. The chain couples TRBV29-1 to TRBJ2-3; no clear D. The CDR3 covers 13 residues. Germline CDR1 and CDR2: SQVTM and ANQGSEA. Trimming stripped 4 bases from V and 7 bases from J, with 15 bases between. CDR3 sequence (DNA): TGCAGCGTTGTGAACGAGCGAGACCATACGCAGTATTTT. This gives the protein CSVVNERDHTQYF.

The chain links TRBV24-1 to TRBJ2-2; D may be TRBD1 or TRBD2 (5 bases each). The germline V and J ends were trimmed by 4 bases and 6 bases, with 8 bases remaining between them. Germline V gene sequence: CDR1 KGHDR, CDR2 SFDVKD. This CDR3 spans 13 amino acids. CDR3 region: CATSEGRPGELFF. The CDR3, as DNA: TGTGCCACCAGTGAGGGACGCCCCGGGGAGCTGTTTTTT.

The gene calls are TRBV28 and TRBJ1-2; the match to TRBD1 covers 7 bases. Germline-derived CDR1 and CDR2 are MDHEN and SYDVKM. The length of the CDR3 is 14 residues. V was clipped by 4 bases and J by 4 bases; unmatched bases: 6. CDR3 nucleotides: TGTGCCAGCAGTTCCGGACAGGCCCCCTATGGCTACACCTTC. Protein product: CASSSGQAPYGYTF.

The CDR3 bases are TGTGCCAGCAGTTACAAGGAGGTCTCTGGAAACACCATATATTTT. Translating gives CASSYKEVSGNTIYF. V usage is TRBV6-2 or TRBV6-3 and J usage is TRBJ1-3; D not certain. V was trimmed by 2 bases and J by 0 bases, leaving 8 bases between them. This CDR3 has 15 amino acids. CDR1 is MNHEY, CDR2 SVGEGT, per germline.

The rearrangement joins TRBV30 to TRBJ2-3; the D is unclear. The CDR3 covers 14 residues. Germline V gives CDR1 GTSNPN, CDR2 SVGIG (reference sequence). The V end lost 1 base, the J end lost 1 base, and 9 bases lay between the germline ends. The CDR3 reads CAWSDGGGTDTQYF. The CDR3 coding sequence is TGTGCCTGGAGTGATGGTGGTGGCACAGATACGCAGTATTTT.